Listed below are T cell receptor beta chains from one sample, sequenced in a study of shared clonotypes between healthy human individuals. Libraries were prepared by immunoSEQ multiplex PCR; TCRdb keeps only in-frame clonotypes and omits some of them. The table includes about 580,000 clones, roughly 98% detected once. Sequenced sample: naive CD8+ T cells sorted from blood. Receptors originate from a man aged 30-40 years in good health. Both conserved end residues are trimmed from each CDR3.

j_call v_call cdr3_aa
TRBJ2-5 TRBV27 ASALLGGGETQY
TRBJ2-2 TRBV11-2 ASSLFPAGGNTGELF
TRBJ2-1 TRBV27 ASKERLAAKPLNEQF
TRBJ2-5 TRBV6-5 ASSYSSYQETQY
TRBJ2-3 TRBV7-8 ASSHDISGLASTDTQY
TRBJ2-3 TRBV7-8 ASSFRGGTDTQY
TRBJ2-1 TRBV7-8 ASSLGKPGLAGERTYNEQF
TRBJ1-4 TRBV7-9 ASSLTEDEKLF
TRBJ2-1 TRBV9 ASSPLGNEQF
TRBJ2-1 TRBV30 AWNSGASSYNEQF
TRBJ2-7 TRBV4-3 ASSRGTGTYEQY
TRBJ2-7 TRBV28 ASSFLAGGSYEQY
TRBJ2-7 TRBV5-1 ASTVGEGRSEQY
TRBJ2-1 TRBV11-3 ASSSRESSYNEQF
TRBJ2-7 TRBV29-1 SVVDSYEQY
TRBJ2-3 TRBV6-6 ASSLDIAGAADTQY
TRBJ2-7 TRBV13 ASSLGTGYPYEQY
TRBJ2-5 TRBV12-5 ASGLATPFVSASQETQY
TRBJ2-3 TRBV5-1 ASSAGLAGGPRSTDTQY
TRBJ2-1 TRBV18 ASSPVGGGSYNEQF
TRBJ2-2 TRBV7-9 ASNPTGEAGELF
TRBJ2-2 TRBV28 ASSFGAGYVGGELF
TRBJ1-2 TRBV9 ASSAGTGVGYT
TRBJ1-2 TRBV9 ASYDDRGPGYT
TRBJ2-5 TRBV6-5 ASSYRDSQETQY
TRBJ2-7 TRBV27 ASSQLAGDFEQY
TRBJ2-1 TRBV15 ATSSGTGADNEQF
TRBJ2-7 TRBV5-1 ASSLGDSGDFYEQY
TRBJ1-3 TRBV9 ASSSGGHFGNTIY
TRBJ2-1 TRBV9 ASSVEGADNEQF
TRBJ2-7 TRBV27 ASSSRDRGEEQY
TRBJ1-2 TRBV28 ASSLRTGQGLNGYT
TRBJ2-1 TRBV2 ASSETEGTSTYNEQF
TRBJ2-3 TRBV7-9 ASSLLGGRASADTQY
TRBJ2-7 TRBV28 ATGQAYEQY
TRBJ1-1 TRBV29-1 SVERENTEAF
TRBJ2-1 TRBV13 ASSPRQGAGNEQF
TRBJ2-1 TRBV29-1 SVERAGGSRGDEQF
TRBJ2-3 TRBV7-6 ASSLEPGEDTQY
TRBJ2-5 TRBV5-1 ASSSLGPTGGGGETQY
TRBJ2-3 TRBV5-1 ARGYVGDTQY
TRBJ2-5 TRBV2 ASRDGETQY
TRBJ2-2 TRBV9 ASSPLNTGELF
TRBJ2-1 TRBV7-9 ASSSKLLAGSYNEQF
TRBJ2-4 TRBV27 ASTTQFEGLAKNIQY
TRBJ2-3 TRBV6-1 ASSAITGSGTDTQY
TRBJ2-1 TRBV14 ASSQSGRNNEQF
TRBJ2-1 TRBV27 ASSLVLGGGYNEQF
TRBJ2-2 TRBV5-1 ASSSHLALTGELF
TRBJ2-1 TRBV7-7 ASSQRTSGIHEQF
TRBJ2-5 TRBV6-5 ASSYPGEETQY
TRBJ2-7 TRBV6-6 ASSYVTSYEQY
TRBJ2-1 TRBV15 ATSSPDNPERGNEQF